What follows are 20 T cell receptor beta chains derived from one specimen sequenced in a study of post-analysis software for immune sequencing data. Which antigens these TCRs recognize remains unknown. Unique molecular identifiers featured in each of the TCR beta cDNA libraries. Via MiXCR, TCRdb re-called the PCR reads, giving one row per CDR3 protein. The sample yields about 820,000 distinct CDR3 sequences, roughly 58% seen once. Whole-study findings and limits: Five or six TRBV segments (TRBV5-6, TRBV5-1 and TRBV20-1 among them) occurred more frequently in patients than in controls.

Sequenced material: blood. These receptors came from a girl aged 10 to 17 with multiple sclerosis.

This chain joins TRBV15 and TRBJ2-5, with TRBD2 matching 8 bases. V lost 3 bases, J lost 1 base, and 7 bases stayed unmatched. Germline CDR1 reads LNHNV; CDR2 reads YYDKDF (reference sequence). This CDR3 is built from 16 residues. The CDR3 region is CATSRGGLGRQETQYF. CDR3 sequence (DNA): TGTGCCACCAGCAGGGGGGGACTAGGCCGCCAAGAGACCCAGTACTTC.

This chain joins TRBV20-1 and TRBJ2-7, with D perhaps matching TRBD2 (5 bases). V lost 3 bases, J lost 2 bases, and 8 bases lay in between. Germline V gives CDR1 DFQATT, CDR2 SNEGSKA (reference sequence). The CDR3 consists of 12 residues. The DNA of the CDR3 is TGCAGTGCTAGCTGGCGGGCCTACGAGCAGTACTTC. It is translated as CSASWRAYEQYF.

Written as DNA, the CDR3 is TGCAGCGTTGAAGATTGGGACCGCGTACAAGAGACCCAGTACTTC. This codes for CSVEDWDRVQETQYF. This sequence joins TRBV29-1 and TRBJ2-5, with D perhaps TRBD1 or TRBD2 (5 bases each). The CDR3 spans 15 residues. CDR1 SQVTM and CDR2 ANQGSEA come from the germline V gene. V was clipped by 0 bases and J by 2 bases, with 13 bases between them.

The chain combines TRBV7-8 with TRBJ1-2; TRBD1 matches at 9 bases. The CDR3 is 15 amino acids. CDR1 and CDR2 (germline): SGHVS, FQNEAQ. V trimming: 5 bases; J trimming: 2 bases; junction bases outside the gene matches: 6. The CDR3 bases are TGTGCCAGCAGCCCCACAGGGGGCAGAAACTATGGCTACACCTTC. Encoded protein: CASSPTGGRNYGYTF.

The chain combines TRBV29-1 with TRBJ2-1, with D possibly matching TRBD1 (5 bases). Trimming removed 4 bases from V and 5 bases from J, with 12 bases in between. CDR1 and CDR2 (germline): SQVTM, ANQGSEA. The CDR3 loop spans 13 amino acids. CDR3 region: CSVAIRVDNEQFF. DNA for the CDR3: TGCAGCGTTGCAATCAGGGTAGACAATGAGCAGTTCTTC.

J is TRBJ2-4 and V is TRBV14; D gene uncertain. Gene TRBJ2-7 matches the end of the DNA better, so the J call may be wrong. The CDR3 is 13 residues long. Germline V gene lookup returns CDR1 SGHDN and CDR2 FVKESK. CDR3 DNA: TGTGCCAGCAGCCAAGATGCTGAGTACGAGCAGTACTTC. Amino acids: CASSQDAEYEQYF.

The chain has TRBV5-1 and TRBJ2-4; D is possibly TRBD1 (6 bases). TRBJ2-7 explains the end of the DNA better; the J call may be wrong. CDR1 and CDR2 from the germline V gene are SGHRS and YFSETQ. This CDR3 is built from 14 residues. DNA of the CDR3: TGCGCCAGCAGCTTGCCGGGACAACCTTACGAGCAGTACTTC. Translated: CASSLPGQPYEQYF.

The J gene is TRBJ2-7, the V gene TRBV29-1; 7 nucleotides line up with TRBD1. The J segment lost 3 bases and the V segment lost 4 bases, leaving 9 bases of the junction unmatched. This CDR3 spans 14 amino acids. The germline CDR1 and CDR2 sequences are SQVTM and ANQGSEA. CDR3 region: CSVGRDREFYEQYF. The CDR3 DNA reads TGCAGCGTTGGGAGAGACAGGGAATTCTACGAGCAGTACTTC.

This clonotype has a single count. The chain is built from TRBV6-4 and TRBJ2-1, with 12 positions matching TRBD2. J gave up 10 bases and V 7 bases, and 14 bases lay outside the gene matches. Germline loops: CDR1 MRHNA, CDR2 SNTAGT. This CDR3 has 16 residues. The DNA for the CDR3 is TGTGCCAGCACTTCGCGGCTAGCGGGAGGGCAGATCGAGCAGTTCTTC. Residues: CASTSRLAGGQIEQFF.

Only a few counts were recorded for this clonotype. The V call is TRBV7-6, the J call TRBJ2-1; 15 bases line up with TRBD2. Germline trimming cut 5 bases from V and 8 bases from J; bases unmatched to any gene: 7. CDR1 is SGHVS, CDR2 FNYEAQ, per germline. This CDR3 spans 16 amino acids. The CDR3 loop reads CASSTRTSGRDYEQFF. CDR3 nucleotides: TGTGCCAGCAGCACACGGACTAGCGGGAGGGACTATGAGCAGTTCTTC.

V gene TRBV6-1 combines with J gene TRBJ2-7; TRBD1 is a possible D gene (5 bases). The CDR3 consists of 14 residues. The germline V gene encodes CDR1 MNHNS and CDR2 SASEGT. The V and J ends lost 7 bases and 5 bases respectively, with 18 bases between them. The CDR3, as DNA: TGTGCCAGCATCTTCCGACAGAAAAAAAACGAGCAGTACTTC. This codes for CASIFRQKKNEQYF.

V is TRBV27 and J is TRBJ2-4, with D perhaps assigned TRBD1 or TRBD2 (5 bases each). The end of the DNA is better explained by TRBJ2-7, so the J call may be wrong. The CDR3 sequence is 14 residues long. Germline V gives CDR1 MNHEY, CDR2 SMNVEV (reference sequence). The CDR3: CASSPTVPGYEQYF. The CDR3 DNA reads as TGTGCCAGCAGTCCGACAGTGCCGGGGTACGAGCAGTACTTC.

This rearrangement joins TRBV5-1 to TRBJ2-2, with 13 positions matching TRBD2. V lost 4 bases to trimming and J lost 6 bases; unmatched junction nucleotides: 6. Germline CDR1 SGHRS, CDR2 YFSETQ. This CDR3 is 16 amino acids long. CDR3 in amino acids: CASSQGLAGPAGELFF. The CDR3 DNA is TGCGCCAGCAGCCAGGGACTAGCGGGACCGGCCGGGGAGCTGTTTTTT. The variable domain in full, with the rest retrieved from reference TRBV5-1 and TRBJ2-2, is KAGVTQTPRYLIKTRGQQVTLSCSPISGHRSVSWYQQTPGQGLQFLFEYFSETQRNKGNFPGRFSGRQFSNSRSEMNVSTLELGDSALYLCASSQGLAGPAGELFFGEGSRLTVL.

This clonotype has just a few counts. The V call is TRBV18, the J call TRBJ2-4, with 7 bases matching TRBD2. V shed 3 bases and J 6 bases; nucleotides not matched to a gene: 5. This CDR3 has 14 residues. Germline CDR1 and CDR2: KGHSH and LQKENI. This chain's CDR3 is CASSPGLERNIQYF. The CDR3 DNA sequence: TGTGCCAGCTCACCCGGACTAGAGAGAAACATTCAGTACTTC.

This clonotype was found a few times. The V call is TRBV5-1, the J call TRBJ2-1, with TRBD1 identical over 9 bases. The CDR3 extends over 14 amino acids. The junction had 6 bases not matched to a gene; V was cut back by 1 base and J by 10 bases. CDR1 is SGHRS, CDR2 YFSETQ, per germline. CDR3 DNA sequence: TGCGCCAGCAGCTTGTTACAGGGGGCTGGGGAGCAGTTCTTC. This translates into CASSLLQGAGEQFF. Variable domain in full (rest from reference TRBV5-1 and TRBJ2-1): KAGVTQTPRYLIKTRGQQVTLSCSPISGHRSVSWYQQTPGQGLQFLFEYFSETQRNKGNFPGRFSGRQFSNSRSEMNVSTLELGDSALYLCASSLLQGAGEQFFGPGTRLTVL.

The gene calls are TRBV7-2 and TRBJ2-1; TRBD2 matches 10 bases. The length of the CDR3 is 18 residues. Germline CDR1 is SGHTA and CDR2 is FQGNSA. The J segment lost 4 bases and the V segment lost 4 bases, leaving 13 bases of the junction unmatched. In DNA form, the CDR3 reads TGTGCCAGCAGCTCTGCACTGTCCGGGACTAGCGCGTACAATGAGCAGTTCTTC. Translating gives CASSSALSGTSAYNEQFF.

The chain has TRBV6-5 and TRBJ2-1, with D perhaps matching TRBD2 (6 bases). Between the trimmed V and J ends, which lost 6 bases and 6 bases, there was a span of 15 bases. Germline values: CDR1 MNHEY, CDR2 SVGAGI. The CDR3 consists of 14 residues. CDR3 bases: TGTGCCAGCAGCTTGTATAGCGGCTTCAATGAGCAGTTCTTC. This encodes CASSLYSGFNEQFF.

The chain has TRBV10-3 and TRBJ2-7, with 7 bases that match TRBD1. Per germline, CDR1 ENHRY and CDR2 SYGVKD. There are 14 residues in the CDR3. The CDR3 protein is CAIQGRGSSYEQYF. In nucleotides, the CDR3 is TGTGCTATCCAGGGCAGGGGGAGCTCCTACGAGCAGTACTTC.

The chain joins TRBV29-1 to TRBJ2-1; 9 bases agree with TRBD2. The CDR3 is made up of 14 amino acids. The ends lost 7 bases at V and 9 bases at J; junction bases unmatched: 13. The V gene's germline CDR1 is SQVTM and CDR2 ANQGSEA. The DNA for the CDR3 is TGCAGCGGGGGCGGAGGCGGGAGGGCCGGTGAGCAGTTCTTC. It specifies CSGGGGGRAGEQFF.

V gene TRBV20-1 combines with J gene TRBJ2-1; D uncertain. The length of the CDR3 is 12 residues. V lost 3 bases and J 8 bases, leaving 11 bases between the germline ends. CDR1 is DFQATT and CDR2 is SNEGSKA in the germline V gene (reference sequence). CDR3 in DNA: TGCAGTGCTAGTGGTCGCACTTATGAGCAGTTCTTC. This sequence encodes CSASGRTYEQFF.